A single sample gave rise to the 3 T cell receptor beta chains below, sequenced in a study of blood T cell repertoires in COVID-19. Using immunoSEQ multiplex PCR, the repertoire was profiled, and TCRdb retains in-frame clones only, with some absent. The sample carries more than 95,000 clones, 70% to 90% recorded once. The sample comprised peripheral blood. The receptors were sampled from a man aged 45-65 years with acute or convalescent COVID-19.

Regarding this clone: The junction shows a germline mismatch at one end, possibly a read error. V is TRBV7-7 and J is TRBJ2-2; TRBD2 matches 12 bases. CDR1 SSHAT and CDR2 FNYEAQ come from the germline V gene (reference sequence). The CDR3 runs to 15 residues. The CDR3 DNA is TGTGCCAGCAGCCTAGCGGGAGGGCCCACCGGGGAGCTGTTTTTT. It yields the protein CASSLAGGPTGELFF.

This clone occurred once. The gene calls are TRBV18 and TRBJ1-1; 7 bases map to TRBD1. Germline CDR1 and CDR2: KGHSH and LQKENI. V lost 6 bases and J lost 1; bases outside the gene matches: 5. The CDR3 is 14 amino acids. CDR3 sequence: CASSPTGANTEAFF. The DNA of the CDR3 is TGTGCCAGCTCTCCTACAGGGGCGAACACTGAAGCTTTCTTT.

This chain connects TRBV5-1 to TRBJ2-1; TRBD1 aligns across 9 bases. The germline V gene encodes CDR1 SGHRS and CDR2 YFSETQ. The V and J ends lost 10 bases and 8 bases, in that order; junction bases with no gene match: 19. The CDR3 covers 16 residues. The CDR3 nucleotides read TGCGCCGGCCAACCCGGGACAGGGTCTCCGGTCGATGAGCAGTTCTTC. It translates to CAGQPGTGSPVDEQFF. Based on the CDR3 plus reference TRBV5-1 and TRBJ2-1, the full variable domain is KAGVTQTPRYLIKTRGQQVTLSCSPISGHRSVSWYQQTPGQGLQFLFEYFSETQRNKGNFPGRFSGRQFSNSRSEMNVSTLELGDSALYLCAGQPGTGSPVDEQFFGPGTRLTVL.